This record looks at one T cell receptor beta chain sequence and its context. Its antigen is currently unknown. These data originate in a study of T cell responses to AZD1222 COVID-19 vaccine. Turning to the study itself: Second-dose recipients at about 4 or about 12 weeks were treated as one pooled group. Study-wide results and caveats: Dominant CD4 TCR responses targeted spike regions 160-218 and 743-854. Donors were chiefly white British, with a greater number of females, and clonal diversity was perhaps underestimated.

Sequenced by immunoSEQ multiplex PCR; TCRdb stores in-frame clones only, minus some. The sample holds some 180,000 clones; approximately 92% are singletons and the top ten take 1% to 1.5%. The CDR3 length is 17 residues. Trimming at V came to 0 bases and at J to 3 bases, leaving 5 bases not matched to a gene. In germline, CDR1 is LGHNT, CDR2 FRNRAP. The sequencing here drew on peripheral blood, taken on day 0 of AZD1222 vaccination. The chain couples TRBV12-5 to TRBJ2-1, with 10 bases matching TRBD2. The receptor's source is an adult in good health. CDR3 in amino acids: CASGLVESSGGYNEQFF. The CDR3, as DNA: TGTGCTAGTGGTTTGGTAGAATCTAGCGGGGGCTACAATGAGCAGTTCTTC.